The clone carrying this TCR beta chain was counted a few times. Its antigen is still unknown. The data stem from a study of T cell repertoires in cytomegalovirus infection. In the study overall: CMV epitopes in the study were HLA-C-restricted (recently identified) and HLA-B-restricted (well studied). Findings and limits, study-wide: Carriers of CMV plus the relevant HLA were identified by cumulative public TCR beta family frequency. The ex vivo response was dominated by HLA-C-restricted CMV-specific TCR beta clonotypes.

From the reads, TCRdb called clonotypes with MiXCR, one entry per CDR3 protein. The profile shows 40,000 to 55,000 distinct CDR3 sequences, roughly a fifth of them singletons. This CDR3 is built from 15 residues. V lost 7 bases to trimming and J lost 3 bases; unmatched junction nucleotides: 9. Per the germline V gene, CDR1 is LNHDA and CDR2 is SQIVND (reference sequence). This chain joins TRBV19 and TRBJ2-1; 7 nucleotides line up with TRBD2. This clonotype originated in a human donor in good health (CMV status not recorded). Some clones in this sample may be carry-over from other donors' samples. The sequencing here drew on CD8+ T cells from cultured PBMCs, taken from culture after CMV antigen stimulation. This CDR3 is CASTLGGGLYNEQFF. CDR3 DNA sequence: TGTGCCAGTACCCTGGGCGGGGGTCTCTACAATGAGCAGTTCTTC. Supplemented by reference TRBV19 and TRBJ2-1, the full variable domain reads DGGITQSPKYLFRKEGQNVTLSCEQNLNHDAMYWYRQDPGQGLRLIYYSQIVNDFQKGDIAEGYSVSREKKESFPLTVTSAQKNPTAFYLCASTLGGGLYNEQFFGPGTRLTVL.